The next 11 T cell receptor beta chains were all read from a single sample in a study of T cells after posttransplantation cyclophosphamide listed by TCRdb under 2016. Library generation was performed with the immunoSEQ multiplex PCR assay. TCRdb retrieved this table from immuneACCESS and kept in-frame rearrangements only. Not all clones are present; in checked studies, unresolved V genes account for under half, and no reason is known for the remainder. For this sample there are about 11,000 clones; about 95% appear just once. The ten largest clones represent around 0.28% of the sample. The source material was naive CD8+ T cells sorted from PBMCs. The receptors were sampled from a man aged 25-40 years in good health and a related stem cell transplant donor.

The chain couples TRBV12-5 to TRBJ2-7, with D possibly being TRBD2 (6 bases). Trimming took off 2 bases at V and 1 base at J, with 12 bases between the two ends. Per the germline V gene, CDR1 is LGHNT and CDR2 is FRNRAP. The CDR3 length is 15 residues. The CDR3 loop is CASGLRDAGSYEQYF. The CDR3 nucleotides are TGTGCTAGTGGTTTGAGGGATGCGGGATCCTACGAGCAGTACTTC. Full variable domain (rest looked up from reference TRBV12-5 and TRBJ2-7): DARVTQTPRHKVTEMGQEVTMRCQPILGHNTVFWYRQTMMQGLELLAYFRNRAPLDDSGMPKDRFSAEMPDATLATLKIQPSEPRDSAVYFCASGLRDAGSYEQYFGPGTRLTVT.

The rearrangement joins TRBV2 to TRBJ2-7, with D perhaps matching TRBD2 (5 bases). Germline V gene data show CDR1 as SNHLY and CDR2 as FYNNEI. Trimming left V 9 bases short and J 0 bases short, with 15 bases between. The CDR3 length is 14 residues. CDR3 bases: TGTGCCAGTATCCTAACCGGGATCTCCTACGAGCAGTACTTC. Amino acid sequence: CASILTGISYEQYF.

The rearrangement joins TRBV18 to TRBJ1-5; the D gene is possibly TRBD1 (5 bases). The V and J ends lost 3 bases and 3 bases respectively, with 15 bases between them. This CDR3 is 16 amino acids long. The germline gives CDR1 KGHSH, CDR2 LQKENI. The CDR3 DNA is TGTGCCAGCTCACCGGCACCGCGACAGTTCAATCAGCCCCAGCATTTT. It specifies CASSPAPRQFNQPQHF.

The chain is built from TRBV4-1 and TRBJ1-2; 10 nucleotides agree with TRBD1. The germline V gene has CDR1 MGHRA and CDR2 YSYEKL. This CDR3 comprises 15 residues. V was clipped by 1 base and J by 6 bases; unmatched bases: 5. The CDR3 loop reads CASSQVGQGTNGYTF. The CDR3 DNA sequence: TGCGCCAGCAGCCAAGTGGGACAGGGGACTAATGGCTACACCTTC.

V usage is TRBV11-2 and J usage is TRBJ2-5; D unresolved. The CDR3 runs 14 residues. Per germline, CDR1 SGHAT and CDR2 FQNNGV. The V end was cut by 5 bases, the J end by 0 bases, with 10 bases between. This chain's CDR3 is CASSPRHNQETQYF. CDR3 DNA: TGTGCCAGCAGCCCCCGACATAACCAAGAGACCCAGTACTTC.

V is TRBV21-1 and J is TRBJ2-5; TRBD2 was called by the table and not checked on the DNA. TRBV21-1 is a pseudogene segment. The CDR3 has 16 amino acids. The chain's CDR3 is CASSKGERGGRETQYF. CDR3 nucleotide sequence: TGTGCCAGCAGCAAAGGAGAGCGGGGGGGCCGGGAGACCCAGTACTTC.

The J gene is TRBJ2-7, the V gene TRBV2, with D maybe TRBD2 (6 bases). With 5 bases removed from V and 6 bases from J, the gap between germline ends came to 8 bases. Germline loops: CDR1 SNHLY, CDR2 FYNNEI. This CDR3 is 11 amino acids long. The CDR3 bases are TGTGCCAGCAGTCCCGGGGGCGAGCAGTACTTC. This gives the protein CASSPGGEQYF.

Details on this clone: The final CDR3 position lacks the conserved phenylalanine or tryptophan, pointing to a likely read error. The chain links TRBV5-5 to TRBJ1-6; TRBD1 aligns across 9 bases. Trimming removed 4 bases from V and 10 bases from J; junction bases left unmatched: 12. The CDR3 loop spans 16 amino acids. Looked up from germline, CDR1 is SGHKS and CDR2 is YYEKEE (reference sequence). CDR3 in amino acids: CASSQIGTGQTSPLHL. Here the CDR3 DNA reads TGTGCCAGCAGCCAAATAGGGACAGGGCAAACCTCACCCCTCCACCTT.

V and J are TRBV7-9 and TRBJ1-3; D is undetermined. Trimming cost V 5 bases and J 0 bases, with 8 bases left between them. From germline, CDR1 is SEHNR and CDR2 FQNEAQ (reference sequence). The CDR3 is 14 residues long. This CDR3 reads CASSQLTSGNTIYF. The CDR3 nucleotides are TGTGCCAGCAGCCAACTAACCTCTGGAAACACCATATATTTT.

This sequence joins TRBV4-2 and TRBJ2-1; 7 bases match TRBD1. Losses at the gene ends were 4 bases for V and 5 bases for J; bases not matched to a gene: 2. The CDR3 covers 13 residues. Germline V gene lookup returns CDR1 LGHNA and CDR2 YNFKEQ. The CDR3 nucleotides read TGTGCCAGCAGCCTCGACAGGGACAATGAGCAGTTCTTC. This translates into CASSLDRDNEQFF.

This clone came up once. The V and J genes are TRBV12-5 and TRBJ2-5, with 14 bases identical to TRBD2. CDR1 LGHNT and CDR2 FRNRAP come from the germline V gene. The V gene end was trimmed by 6 bases and the J gene end by 5 bases; junction bases not matched to a gene: 8. The length of the CDR3 is 16 residues. This CDR3 is CASGPGLAGGRETQYF. Written as DNA, the CDR3 is TGTGCTAGTGGCCCCGGACTAGCGGGGGGCCGGGAGACCCAGTACTTC. Complete variable domain (other parts from reference TRBV12-5 and TRBJ2-5): DARVTQTPRHKVTEMGQEVTMRCQPILGHNTVFWYRQTMMQGLELLAYFRNRAPLDDSGMPKDRFSAEMPDATLATLKIQPSEPRDSAVYFCASGPGLAGGRETQYFGPGTRLLVL.